This T cell receptor (beta chain) was recorded in a study of cytomegalovirus exposure and HLA in healthy donors (dated by TCRdb to the late 2010s). Study-wide context: In an earlier analysis of under 600 of the donors, around 290 Gb of sequence data and 100 million or so unique TCR beta sequences from about 190 million T cells were reported. An early release that covered about 600 HLA-typed donors contained around 300 gigabases of sequencing data and tens of millions of unique TCR sequences. The genetic ancestry cluster associated with self-reported Caucasian donors included about 84% of the 350 to 500 genotyped donors. The study aimed to test whether signatures of past pathogen exposure could be identified by cataloging public T cell receptors. The study used immunosequencing to profile the T cell repertoires of more than 650 subjects and linked those repertoires to cytomegalovirus serostatus. Besides the first cohort of hundreds of subjects, a separate validation cohort made up of around 120 different subjects was used. The study combined high-throughput TCR immunosequencing, statistical association of individual TCRs with disease status, and machine learning to predict cytomegalovirus infection status. A later analysis re-analyzed previously published TCR beta repertoires from 666 donors and added high-resolution HLA genotyping to study TCR occurrence patterns. The later analysis used no new phenotypic data to find candidate immune exposures, relying instead on TCR beta sequences and their occurrence across donors. An earlier analysis of 587 of the donors applied high-throughput TCR beta sequencing to assess whether each TCR beta V gene segment acted as functional or pseudogenic. Donor age, sex, ethnicity and CMV serostatus were collected together with the repertoire data. A later genetic analysis used genome-wide SNP genotypes for about three fifths of the 666 donors, treating that subset as a discovery cohort. All discovery cohort repertoires had been generated on a single sequencing platform. HLA typing covered class I and class II loci at four-digit resolution. Typing coverage varied by locus: roughly 620-630 donors for A, B, C, DRB1 and DQB1; approximately 500 for DQA1; over 600 for DPA1; approximately 450 for DPB1. Because of strong linkage in the cohort, roughly five DR-DQ haplotypes were treated as single units for association and clustering. Across about 370 genotyped donors of the cohort, an average of roughly 250,000 unique TCR beta nucleotide sequences per donor were sequenced, and around 20% of those sequences were non-productive. The investigation overall reported the following: The only immune exposure information available for the cohort was CMV serostatus. The classifier was reported to diagnose cytomegalovirus status with high specificity and sensitivity in both the original cohort and the validation cohort. According to a later analysis, most CMV-associated TCR beta chains appeared to be HLA-restricted, and the HLA associations seemed to be driven largely by CMV exposure. According to a later analysis, parvovirus B19, influenza, CMV and Epstein-Barr virus appeared linked to several top co-occurrence clusters. The sequencing pipeline was judged likely to have produced a cluster of highly shared sequence variants as a technical artifact. In a later genetic analysis, fewer N-insertions in productive TCRs were reported among donors in an Asian-associated ancestry cluster than the roughly 700-donor mean. In a later analysis, TCR association rates were found to vary across HLA loci, with the most associated TCRs seen for DRB1 alleles and the fewest for HLA-C alleles. The authors suggested that the approach could potentially be extended to other disease states and immunological phenotypes. Linkage disequilibrium might explain the correlated functional status among segregating V segments, but an unknown experimental factor could not be ruled out. Approximately 16 rarely observed V segments, including chromosome 9 orphons, were excluded from the earlier analysis of approximately 600 of the donors because counts were too low. In a later genetic analysis, a missense DCLRE1C variant was associated with V-gene and J-gene trimming of TCR beta chains, and the association was replicated in an independent cohort. Strong co-occurrence of HLA alleles, especially DR and DQ, made assigning TCR associations to individual alleles difficult. Only TCR beta chains were sequenced in this cohort, and the absence of alpha or paired-chain data limited detectable features. A further reported finding was that TCR beta sequences accurately predicted the HLA-A and HLA-B alleles for most subjects in the first cohort. In an earlier analysis of around 600 of the donors, most TCR beta V segments were observed in productive rearrangements about 87% or about 30% of the time, broadly matching IMGT annotations. The study gave a list of over 150 TCR beta chains associated with cytomegalovirus. Because HLA typing was unavailable for some donors at each locus, only the typed subset was used in association tests. Presence/absence analyses assumed roughly uniform sequencing depth across donors, an assumption that may not hold. A later analysis associated 15,000 to 20,000 TCR beta sequences with specific HLA alleles at a false discovery rate of 0.05. In vitro tests confirmed that a few of the cytomegalovirus-associated TCR beta chains recognize cytomegalovirus antigens. Most TCR sequences were seen in very few donors, while some public TCRs were found in many individuals. Some IMGT-functional V segments, including TRBV6-2 and TRBV6-3, could not be told apart with the 87-base-pair reads, so those segments were excluded. Compared with equally common non-associated chains, HLA-associated TCR beta chains in a later analysis were more clonally expanded and had lower generation probabilities.

The cohort consisted of hundreds of healthy bone marrow donors. Cohort members were all nominally healthy when sampled, although unrecorded immune exposures were likely present. The donor tested CMV seropositive and was one of the 289 seropositive cohort members. A peripheral blood sample was provided by each donor, and peripheral blood mononuclear cells were used for TCR beta sequencing. Genomic DNA extraction from the blood cell samples was performed with the Qiagen DNeasy Blood Extraction Kit. This clone was seen only once. This receptor's antigen is unknown. One base away there is no much larger clone; base qualities are not given. Libraries were built with the immunoSEQ multiplex PCR assay. A mixture of 60 forward primers for TCR Vbeta segments and 13 reverse primers for TCR Jbeta segments was used in the multiplex PCR. The CDR3 region of rearranged TCR beta genes was amplified from genomic DNA by a multiplex PCR assay. The amplified TCR beta libraries were sequenced on the Illumina HiSeq System as 87-base-pair reads. Regarding the original processing steps: Across the 640 or so repertoires, a later analysis counted 80 million or so unique TCR beta chains, 8.5 million to 12 million of which were shared by at least two donors. Raw reads were error-corrected and collapsed into unique sequences by a nearest-neighbor algorithm in which closely related sequences were merged to remove PCR and sequencing errors. V, D and J gene segments were assigned by aligning CDR3 sequences to IMGT reference sequences. Each retained sequence needed at least a six-nucleotide match to both a V gene segment and a J gene segment. Rearrangements were classified as productive when the CDR3 lacked stop codons and remained in frame with V and J, and all other rearrangements were classified as non-productive. Following IMGT convention, CDR3 was defined as the stretch from the second conserved V-encoded cysteine to the conserved J-encoded phenylalanine. Sequences without an unambiguous match to a single V gene segment were excluded from the earlier analysis of about 600 of the donors. An earlier analysis of a few hundred of the donors called V segments functional above 56.7% productive rearrangements and segregating when the between-donor standard deviation exceeded 5%. To diagnose cytomegalovirus status from the catalog of TCR beta chain sequences, a statistical classification framework was built. A later analysis assigned V and J genes by comparing TCR nucleotide sequences with IMGT/GENE-DB human TR gene sequences. In a later analysis, CDR3 sequences and most-parsimonious VDJ recombination scenarios were assigned using the TCRdist pipeline. In a later analysis, each TCR beta chain was defined by its CDR3 amino acid sequence together with its V-gene family, and reads lacking a unique V-gene family were excluded. To address suspected cross-contamination and a sequencing artifact, a later analysis removed roughly 640 highly shared, low-generation-probability nucleotide sequences. A later analysis calculated a clonal expansion index for each public chain from normalized within-repertoire ranks of inferred template counts. In a later analysis, generation probabilities were computed with a VDJ recombination model fitted to out-of-frame rearrangements, and the resulting probabilities were checked against IGoR. A later analysis scored TCR-TCR, TCR-HLA and TCR-CMV co-occurrence with hypergeometric tests, applying a repertoire-size bias correction to TCR pairs. A later analysis estimated false discovery rates by permuting HLA or CMV assignments 20 times. In a later analysis, co-occurring TCRs were grouped with DBSCAN, and TCRdist sequence similarity was added when clustering was performed within HLA-allele-positive subsets. For co-occurrence clustering, repertoires with fewer than 30,000 or more than 120,000 public chains were excluded, along with a handful of repertoires with anomalous nucleotide sharing. Not all clones reach the TCRdb copy of this immuneACCESS table, which keeps in-frame sequences only. Checked studies attribute under half of the gap to unresolved V genes and leave the rest unexplained. From that table come the V and J calls and clone size; the DNA was used to work out D and trimming. The sample table records 95,000 or so clones; just under 70% of these occur just once. Over 12% of the sample rests with the top ten.

The cysteine opens and the phenylalanine closes a CDR3 of 15 amino acids. Of all the DNA, just the CDR3 is kept, 45 bases in frame from base 1. Trimming accounts for 1 base at V and 3 bases at J, while the number of junction bases matched to no gene is 3. CDR1 and CDR2 are drawn from the germline V gene (reference sequence): LNHDA, SQIVND. The chain employs TRBV19 and TRBJ2-7, with 10 bases matching TRBD2. The sequenced sample consisted of PBMCs. This clonotype originated in a woman aged 50 to 65 in good health and CMV-seropositive. The DNA sequence reads TGTGCCAGTAGTATAGTGGCTAGCGGGGGCTACGAGCAGTACTTC. It specifies CASSIVASGGYEQYF.